What follows are 11 T cell receptor beta chains derived from one specimen sequenced in a study of shared clonotypes between healthy human individuals (dated by TCRdb to the early 2020s). Receptor amplification or capture employed the immunoSEQ multiplex PCR assay. Not all clones reach the TCRdb copy of this immuneACCESS table, which keeps in-frame sequences only. Checked studies attribute under half of the gap to unresolved V genes and leave the rest unexplained. This sample gives over 400,000 clones in total; over 70% of them show up just once. The biggest ten clones account for about 13% of the sample. Material for sequencing was PBMCs. These receptors were taken from a woman aged 40 to 49 in good health. Some clones in this sample may be carry-over from other donors' samples.

For this clone: A read error likely explains this, since a far larger clone differs by one base. Other nucleotide sequences in the sample specify the same CDR3. The rearrangement uses TRBV27 and TRBJ2-2, with 8 bases that match TRBD1. This CDR3 region has 14 residues. CDR1 is MNHEY, CDR2 SMNVEV, per germline (reference sequence). CDR3 coding DNA: TGTGCCAGCAGTTTACTGACAGGGGCCGGGGAGCTGTTTTTC. Protein: CASSLLTGAGELFF.

V gene TRBV6-5 combines with J gene TRBJ2-7; TRBD2 is a possible D gene (6 bases). The CDR3 loop spans 14 amino acids. V was pared by 1 base and J by 4 bases, with 11 bases between. Germline V gene lookup returns CDR1 MNHEY and CDR2 SVGAGI. The CDR3 nucleotides are TGTGCCAGCAGTTACTACCGGGAGTCGTACGAGCAGTACTTC. It specifies CASSYYRESYEQYF.

The genes are TRBV9 and TRBJ2-1; 10 positions agree with TRBD2. This CDR3 has 15 amino acids. J was trimmed by 9 bases and V by 1 base; bases with no gene match: 7. CDR1 is SGDLS, CDR2 YYNGEE, per germline. CDR3 sequence: CASSVTGSGRSEQFF. The CDR3 DNA follows: TGTGCCAGCAGCGTAACCGGTAGCGGGAGGAGTGAGCAGTTCTTC.

The CDR3 reads CASSAPGQGFRGANVLTF. CDR3 DNA sequence: TGTGCCAGCAGTGCCCCGGGACAGGGGTTCCGTGGGGCCAACGTCCTGACTTTC. The V call is TRBV28, the J call TRBJ2-6; the match to TRBD1 covers 10 bases. V trimming: 5 bases; J trimming: 3 bases; junction bases outside the gene matches: 10. CDR3 length: 18 residues. Per the germline V gene, CDR1 is MDHEN and CDR2 is SYDVKM.

This clone was detected only once. This could be a read error, since a much larger clone is one nucleotide away. The chain has TRBV5-4 and TRBJ2-1, with D perhaps given as TRBD1 or TRBD2 (6 bases each). Per germline, CDR1 SGHNT and CDR2 YYREEE (reference sequence). The CDR3 sequence is 13 residues long. Written as DNA, the CDR3 is TGTGCCAGCAGCTTAGTGGGGGGCAATGAGCGGTTCTTC. Translated, it gives CASSLVGGNERFF. The whole variable domain, remainder taken from reference TRBV5-4 and TRBJ2-1, is ETGVTQSPTHLIKTRGQQVTLRCSSQSGHNTVSWYQQALGQGPQFIFQYYREEENGRGNFPPRFSGLQFPNYSSELNVNALELDDSALYLCASSLVGGNERFFGPGTRLTVL.

The rearrangement links TRBV5-8 to TRBJ2-3; TRBD2 matches at 7 bases. The CDR3 consists of 14 residues. After removal of 6 bases from V and 5 bases from J, the junction contained 9 bases not matched to a gene. Germline values: CDR1 SGHTS, CDR2 YDEGEE. CDR3 bases: TGTGCCAGCACCCTGGGGGGGATGGTAGATACGCAGTATTTT. Translation gives CASTLGGMVDTQYF.

The chain has TRBV18 and TRBJ1-5, with 7 bases identical to TRBD1. Germline trimming cut 5 bases from V and 11 bases from J; bases unmatched to any gene: 21. Germline V lookup: CDR1 KGHSH, CDR2 LQKENI. The length of the CDR3 is 17 residues. CDR3 amino acids: CASSSTRPGQSIWAQHF. CDR3 bases: TGTGCCAGCTCATCTACTAGGCCGGGACAGAGTATTTGGGCCCAGCATTTT.

The genes are TRBV27 and TRBJ1-1; 8 nucleotides line up with TRBD1. V shed 5 bases and J 5 bases; nucleotides not matched to a gene: 10. The CDR3 covers 15 residues. Looked up from germline, CDR1 is MNHEY and CDR2 is SMNVEV (reference sequence). Here the CDR3 reads CASSQTGARKTEAFF. CDR3 nucleotide sequence: TGTGCCAGCAGTCAGACAGGGGCAAGAAAAACTGAAGCTTTCTTT.

V gene TRBV28 combines with J gene TRBJ1-2; no clear D gene. The germline V gene has CDR1 MDHEN and CDR2 SYDVKM. V was trimmed by 4 bases and J by 6 bases, leaving 9 bases between them. The CDR3 runs to 12 residues. CDR3 nucleotide sequence: TGTGCCAGCAGTTCGATCGGGGATGGCTACACCTTC. It is translated as CASSSIGDGYTF.

The J gene is TRBJ2-2, the V gene TRBV7-9; 10 bases line up with TRBD2. Germline loops: CDR1 SEHNR, CDR2 FQNEAQ (reference sequence). Trimming at V came to 5 bases and at J to 3 bases, leaving 12 bases not matched to a gene. The CDR3 has 18 residues. The CDR3 region is CASSRGLAGDRDTGELFF. In DNA form, the CDR3 reads TGTGCCAGCAGCCGCGGGCTAGCGGGAGATCGGGACACCGGGGAGCTGTTTTTT.

The chain links TRBV10-1 to TRBJ1-5, with unresolved D. Germline lookup yields CDR1 WNHNN and CDR2 SYGVQD (reference sequence). The V and J ends lost 3 bases and 0 bases respectively, with 18 bases between them. The CDR3 loop spans 18 amino acids. This chain's CDR3 is CASSESGKEPYSNQPQHF. The CDR3 DNA is TGCGCCAGCAGTGAATCCGGGAAAGAACCTTATAGCAATCAGCCCCAGCATTTT.